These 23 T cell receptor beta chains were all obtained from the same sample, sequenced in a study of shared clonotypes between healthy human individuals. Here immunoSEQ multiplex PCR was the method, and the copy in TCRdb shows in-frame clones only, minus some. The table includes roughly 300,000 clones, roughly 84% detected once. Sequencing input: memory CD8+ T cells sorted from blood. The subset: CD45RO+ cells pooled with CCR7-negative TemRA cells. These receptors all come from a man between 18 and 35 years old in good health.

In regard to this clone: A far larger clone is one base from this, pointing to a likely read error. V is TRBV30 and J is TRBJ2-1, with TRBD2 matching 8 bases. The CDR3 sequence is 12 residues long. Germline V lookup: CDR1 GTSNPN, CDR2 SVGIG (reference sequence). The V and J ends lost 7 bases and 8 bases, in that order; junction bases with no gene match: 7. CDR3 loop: CASRTSRYEQFF. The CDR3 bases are TGTGCCTCCAGGACTAGCAGGTATGAGCAGTTCTTC.

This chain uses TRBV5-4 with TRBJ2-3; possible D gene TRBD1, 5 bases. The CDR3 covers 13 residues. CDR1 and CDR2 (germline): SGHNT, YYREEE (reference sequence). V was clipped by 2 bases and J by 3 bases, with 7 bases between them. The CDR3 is CASSFKGTDTQYF. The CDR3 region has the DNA TGTGCCAGCAGCTTCAAGGGGACAGATACGCAGTATTTT. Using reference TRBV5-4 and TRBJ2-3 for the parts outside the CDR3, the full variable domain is ETGVTQSPTHLIKTRGQQVTLRCSSQSGHNTVSWYQQALGQGPQFIFQYYREEENGRGNFPPRFSGLQFPNYSSELNVNALELDDSALYLCASSFKGTDTQYFGPGTRLTVL.

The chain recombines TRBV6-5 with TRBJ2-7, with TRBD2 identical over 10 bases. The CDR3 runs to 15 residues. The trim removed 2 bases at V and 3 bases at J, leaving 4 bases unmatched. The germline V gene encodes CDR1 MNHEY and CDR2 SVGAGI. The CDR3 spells CASSYGVAGGYEQYF. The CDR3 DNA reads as TGTGCCAGCAGTTACGGGGTAGCGGGAGGCTACGAGCAGTACTTC.

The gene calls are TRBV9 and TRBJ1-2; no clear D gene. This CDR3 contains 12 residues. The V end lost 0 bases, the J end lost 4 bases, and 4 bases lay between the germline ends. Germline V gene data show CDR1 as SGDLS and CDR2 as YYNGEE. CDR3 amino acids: CASSVGSYGYTF. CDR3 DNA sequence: TGTGCCAGCAGCGTAGGCAGCTATGGCTACACCTTC.

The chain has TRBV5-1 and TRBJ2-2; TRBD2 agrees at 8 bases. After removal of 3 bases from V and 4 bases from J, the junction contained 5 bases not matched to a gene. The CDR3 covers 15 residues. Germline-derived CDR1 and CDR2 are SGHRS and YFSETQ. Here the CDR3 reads CASSSSGGTTGELFF. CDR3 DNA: TGCGCCAGCAGCTCCAGCGGGGGAACCACCGGGGAGCTGTTTTTT.

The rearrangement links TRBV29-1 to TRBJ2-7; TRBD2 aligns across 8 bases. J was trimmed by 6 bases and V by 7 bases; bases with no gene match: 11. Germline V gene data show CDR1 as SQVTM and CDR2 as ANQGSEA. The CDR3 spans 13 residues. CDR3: CSAKAGGEVEQYF. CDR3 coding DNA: TGCAGCGCGAAAGCCGGGGGGGAAGTCGAGCAGTACTTC.

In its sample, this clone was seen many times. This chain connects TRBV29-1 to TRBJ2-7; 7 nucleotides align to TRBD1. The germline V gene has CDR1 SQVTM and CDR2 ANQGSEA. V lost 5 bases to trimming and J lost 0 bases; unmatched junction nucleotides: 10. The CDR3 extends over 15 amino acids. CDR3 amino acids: CSVWATGLSSYEQYF. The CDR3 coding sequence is TGCAGCGTTTGGGCGACAGGGCTTAGCTCCTACGAGCAGTACTTC.

CDR3 sequence: CASTEGSLGEKLFF. In DNA form, the CDR3 reads TGTGCCAGCACCGAGGGGAGCTTAGGGGAAAAACTGTTTTTT. The rearrangement uses TRBV2 and TRBJ1-4; D might be TRBD1 (5 bases). The CDR3 has 14 amino acids. Trimming pared 7 bases from V and 8 bases from J, leaving 17 bases between. Germline CDR1 is SNHLY and CDR2 is FYNNEI.

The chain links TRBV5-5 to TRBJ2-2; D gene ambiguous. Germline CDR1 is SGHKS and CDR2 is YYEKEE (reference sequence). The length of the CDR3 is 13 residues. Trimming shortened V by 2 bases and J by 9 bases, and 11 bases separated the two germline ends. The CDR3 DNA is TGTGCCAGCAGCTTTAGTGGCCGCCGGGAGCTGTTTTTT. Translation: CASSFSGRRELFF.

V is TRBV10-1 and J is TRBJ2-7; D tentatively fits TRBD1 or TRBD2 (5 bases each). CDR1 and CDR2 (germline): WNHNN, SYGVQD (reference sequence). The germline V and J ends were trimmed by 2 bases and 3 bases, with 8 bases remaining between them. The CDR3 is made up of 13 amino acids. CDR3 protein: CASSEGDDYEQYF. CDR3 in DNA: TGCGCCAGCAGTGAGGGGGACGACTACGAGCAGTACTTC.

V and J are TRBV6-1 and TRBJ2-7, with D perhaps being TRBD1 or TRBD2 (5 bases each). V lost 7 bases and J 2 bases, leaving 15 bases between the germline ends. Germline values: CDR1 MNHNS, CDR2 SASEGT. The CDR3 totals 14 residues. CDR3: CASMGPGNPYEQYF. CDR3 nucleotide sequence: TGTGCCAGCATGGGACCAGGGAACCCCTACGAGCAGTACTTC.

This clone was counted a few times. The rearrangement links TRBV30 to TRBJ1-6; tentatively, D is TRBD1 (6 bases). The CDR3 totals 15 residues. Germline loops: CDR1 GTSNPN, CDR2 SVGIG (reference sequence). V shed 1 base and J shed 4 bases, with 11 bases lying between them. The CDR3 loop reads CAWSEGGAYNSPLHF. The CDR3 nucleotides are TGTGCCTGGAGTGAGGGGGGGGCGTATAATTCACCCCTCCACTTT.

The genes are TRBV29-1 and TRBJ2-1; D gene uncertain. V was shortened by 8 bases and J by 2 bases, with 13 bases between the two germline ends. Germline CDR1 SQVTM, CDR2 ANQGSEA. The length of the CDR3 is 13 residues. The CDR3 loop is CSLYLATYNEQFF. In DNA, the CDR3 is TGCAGCCTTTACCTGGCAACCTACAATGAGCAGTTCTTC.

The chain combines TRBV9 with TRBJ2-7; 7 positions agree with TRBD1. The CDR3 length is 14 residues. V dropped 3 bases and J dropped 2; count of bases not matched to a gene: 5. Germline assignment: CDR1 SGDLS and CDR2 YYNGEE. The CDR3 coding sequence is TGTGCCAGCAGCGCCCGGGACAGTCCCTACGAGCAGTACTTC. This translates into CASSARDSPYEQYF.

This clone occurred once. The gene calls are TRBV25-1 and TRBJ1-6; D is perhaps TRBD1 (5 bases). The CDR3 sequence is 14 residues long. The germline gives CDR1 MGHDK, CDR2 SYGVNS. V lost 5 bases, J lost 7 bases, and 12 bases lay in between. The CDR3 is CASSYGAVNSPLHF. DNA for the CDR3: TGTGCCAGCAGTTATGGGGCCGTAAATTCACCCCTCCACTTT.

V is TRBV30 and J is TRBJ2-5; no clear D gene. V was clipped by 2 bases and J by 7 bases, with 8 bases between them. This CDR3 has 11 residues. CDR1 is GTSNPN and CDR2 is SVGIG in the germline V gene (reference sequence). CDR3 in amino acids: CAWSRIRTQYF. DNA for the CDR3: TGTGCCTGGAGTCGCATTAGGACCCAGTACTTC.

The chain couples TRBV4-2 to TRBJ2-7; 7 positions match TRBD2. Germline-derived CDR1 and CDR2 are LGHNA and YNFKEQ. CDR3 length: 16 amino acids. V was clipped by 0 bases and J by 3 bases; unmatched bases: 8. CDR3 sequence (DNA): TGTGCCAGCAGCCAAGACCCTGCGGGAGAGGGCTACGAGCAGTACTTC. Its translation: CASSQDPAGEGYEQYF.

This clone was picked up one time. CDR3 in amino acids: CASSASGTRRTYGYTF. The CDR3 bases are TGTGCCAGCAGCGCATCCGGGACCCGACGAACCTATGGCTACACCTTC. V and J are TRBV7-9 and TRBJ1-2; perhaps TRBD1 as D (5 bases). The CDR3 length is 16 residues. CDR1 and CDR2 (germline): SEHNR, FQNEAQ (reference sequence). The germline V and J ends were trimmed by 5 bases and 4 bases, with 20 bases remaining between them. The entire variable domain, with the rest obtained from reference TRBV7-9 and TRBJ1-2, is as follows: DTGVSQNPRHKITKRGQNVTFRCDPISEHNRLYWYRQTLGQGPEFLTYFQNEAQLEKSRLLSDRFSAERPKGSFSTLEIQRTEQGDSAMYLCASSASGTRRTYGYTFGSGTRLTVV.

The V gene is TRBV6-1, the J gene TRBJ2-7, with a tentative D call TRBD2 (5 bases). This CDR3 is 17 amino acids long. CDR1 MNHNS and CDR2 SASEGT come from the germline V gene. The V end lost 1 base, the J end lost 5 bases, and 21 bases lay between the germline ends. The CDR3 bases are TGTGCCAGCAGTGAAGGTATTGGAGAGGGTCTCATCCACGAGCAGTACTTC. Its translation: CASSEGIGEGLIHEQYF.

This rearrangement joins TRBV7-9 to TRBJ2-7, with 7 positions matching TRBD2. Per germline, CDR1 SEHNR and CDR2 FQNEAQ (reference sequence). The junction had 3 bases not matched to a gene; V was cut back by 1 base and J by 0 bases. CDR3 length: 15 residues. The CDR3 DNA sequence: TGTGCCAGCAGCTTAGTTCGCGGGAGCTCCTACGAGCAGTACTTC. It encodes CASSLVRGSSYEQYF.

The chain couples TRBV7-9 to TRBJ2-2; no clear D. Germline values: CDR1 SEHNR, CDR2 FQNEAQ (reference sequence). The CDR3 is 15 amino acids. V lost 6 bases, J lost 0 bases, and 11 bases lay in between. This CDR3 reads CASRTDGTNTGELFF. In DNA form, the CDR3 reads TGTGCCAGCAGGACTGACGGCACGAACACCGGGGAGCTGTTTTTT.

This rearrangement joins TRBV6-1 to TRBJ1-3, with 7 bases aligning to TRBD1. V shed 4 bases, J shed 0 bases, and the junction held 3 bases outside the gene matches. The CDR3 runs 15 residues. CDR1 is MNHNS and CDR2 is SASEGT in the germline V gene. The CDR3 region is CASSVGQLSGNTIYF. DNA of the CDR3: TGTGCCAGCAGTGTGGGACAGCTCTCTGGAAACACCATATATTTT.

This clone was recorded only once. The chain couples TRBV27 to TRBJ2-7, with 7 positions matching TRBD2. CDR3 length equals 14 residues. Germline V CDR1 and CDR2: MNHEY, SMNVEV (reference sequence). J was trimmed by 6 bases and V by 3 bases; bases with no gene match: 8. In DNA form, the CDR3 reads TGTGCCAGCAGTTTTGACGGGACTATGGGCGAGCAGTACTTC. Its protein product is CASSFDGTMGEQYF.